This record concerns one TCR beta chain sequence. Clones were sequenced by immunoSEQ multiplex PCR, and TCRdb holds only the in-frame ones, with some missing. The profile shows about 30,000 clones, roughly two thirds of them singletons. The sample originates from a study of STAT5B mutations in CD4+ large granular lymphocyte leukemia. V gave up 5 bases and J gave up 4 bases; unmatched junction bases: 17. The CDR3 totals 19 residues. CDR1 and CDR2 (germline): SGHAT, FQDESV (reference sequence). This receptor was identified in a human donor in good health. The genes are TRBV11-1 and TRBJ2-5; 12 positions match TRBD2. The sequenced sample was CD4+ T cells from blood buffy coats. CDR3 sequence: CASSLSWASGGVALETQYF. The CDR3 region has the DNA TGTGCCAGCAGCCTATCTTGGGCTAGCGGGGGGGTGGCGTTAGAGACCCAGTACTTC.